A single sample gave rise to the 14 T cell receptor beta chains below, sequenced in a study of long-term antiretroviral therapy in people with HIV. This was the immunoSEQ v3.0 assay at survey level. Sequencing was performed with immunoSEQ multiplex PCR; in TCRdb, only in-frame clones are kept and a portion is missing. This table has about 14,000 clones, 75% to 85% appearing once. The source material was unsorted PBMCs, sampled 3.2 years before starting antiretroviral therapy. The receptors shown here come from a man in his forties or fifties with HIV.

This chain links TRBV7-9 with TRBJ2-7; D possibly uses TRBD1 or TRBD2 (6 bases each). Germline CDR1 reads SEHNR; CDR2 reads FQNEAQ (reference sequence). The CDR3 extends over 18 amino acids. Trimming left V 4 bases short and J 3 bases short, with 25 bases between. This CDR3 is CASSYIGGIRDIIYEQYF. In DNA form, the CDR3 reads TGTGCCAGCAGCTACATAGGGGGGATCCGGGACATTATCTACGAGCAGTACTTC.

The chain combines TRBV7-1 with TRBJ1-4; maybe TRBD1 (5 bases). TRBV7-1 is placed among ORFs of uncertain function. With 6 bases removed from V and 4 bases from J, the gap between germline ends came to 12 bases. The CDR3 spans 14 residues. The CDR3 bases are TGTGCCAGCAGGGGGCAGGGCGGTAATGAAAAACTGTTTTTT. This sequence encodes CASRGQGGNEKLFF.

The chain couples TRBV25-1 to TRBJ1-2, with D hard to call. Germline V gene sequence: CDR1 MGHDK, CDR2 SYGVNS. The V gene lost 3 bases and the J gene lost 0 bases, with 11 bases spanning the gap. There are 15 residues in the CDR3. CDR3 sequence reads: CASSDPRTSNYGYTF. For the CDR3, the DNA is TGTGCCAGCAGTGACCCTCGAACCTCTAACTATGGCTACACCTTC.

A few counts support this clone. The rearrangement uses TRBV12-5 and TRBJ1-3; no firm D call. The V gene lost 0 bases and the J gene lost 0 bases, with 12 bases spanning the gap. Germline loops: CDR1 LGHNT, CDR2 FRNRAP. The CDR3 consists of 17 residues. The CDR3 region is CASGLVPLGVSGNTIYF. The CDR3 DNA follows: TGTGCTAGTGGTTTGGTACCACTCGGTGTCTCTGGAAACACCATATATTTT.

The chain uses TRBV5-5 and TRBJ1-3, with unresolved D. Germline V gene lookup returns CDR1 SGHKS and CDR2 YYEKEE (reference sequence). V was shortened by 3 bases and J by 0 bases, with 13 bases between the two germline ends. This CDR3 spans 16 amino acids. CDR3 amino acids: CASSWEVVSSGNTIYF. The CDR3 DNA follows: TGTGCCAGCAGCTGGGAGGTTGTGAGCTCTGGAAACACCATATATTTT.

The chain has TRBV11-3 and TRBJ1-1; no reliable D call. V gave up 6 bases and J gave up 4 bases, with 9 bases separating them. The CDR3 is 12 amino acids. Germline V gives CDR1 SGHNT, CDR2 YENEEA. As DNA, the CDR3 is TGTGCCAGCAGAAAGGGTACCACTGAAGCTTTCTTT. It translates to CASRKGTTEAFF.

The chain links TRBV10-2 to TRBJ1-3; D is possibly TRBD1 (5 bases). CDR3 size: 15 residues. Germline V gene lookup returns CDR1 WSHSY and CDR2 SAAADI. V shed 0 bases and J shed 10 bases, with 16 bases lying between them. This CDR3 reads CASSESMDTGRTIYF. Written as DNA, the CDR3 is TGCGCCAGCAGTGAGTCGATGGACACTGGCAGAACCATATATTTT.

The CDR3 is CASSTGEYGYTF. The CDR3, as DNA: TGCGCCAGCAGTACAGGGGAGTATGGCTACACCTTC. The chain employs TRBV10-2 and TRBJ1-2; 7 nucleotides line up with TRBD1. In germline, CDR1 is WSHSY, CDR2 SAAADI. After removal of 5 bases from V and 5 bases from J, the junction contained 2 bases not matched to a gene. CDR3 length: 12 amino acids.

This clone was counted between two and nine times. The rearrangement joins TRBV6-1 to TRBJ1-2; a weak D match, TRBD1 (5 bases). The CDR3 consists of 16 residues. Germline CDR1 reads MNHNS; CDR2 reads SASEGT. Trimming removed 3 bases from V and 4 bases from J, with 18 bases in between. DNA for the CDR3: TGTGCCAGCAGTGAGCCCACGGGACGGACGAGCTATGGCTACACCTTC. Translated, it gives CASSEPTGRTSYGYTF.

The V call is TRBV6-5, the J call TRBJ1-2; TRBD1 aligns across 7 bases. The germline V gene has CDR1 MNHEY and CDR2 SVGAGI. The CDR3 has 13 residues. Trimming cost V 4 bases and J 2 bases; bases outside gene matches: 1. CDR3 DNA: TGTGCCAGCAGTTCGACAGGGAACTATGGCTACACCTTC. This gives the protein CASSSTGNYGYTF.

The V call is TRBV7-3, the J call TRBJ1-1; D is perhaps TRBD1 (6 bases). Trimming stripped 2 bases from V and 6 bases from J, with 13 bases between. This CDR3 spans 14 amino acids. CDR1 and CDR2 from the germline V gene are SGHTA and FQGTGA. CDR3 sequence (DNA): TGTGCCAGCAGCTTAGTAGGGGGGATTCCTGAAGCTTTCTTT. This translates into CASSLVGGIPEAFF. Using reference TRBV7-3 and TRBJ1-1 for the parts outside the CDR3, the full variable domain is GAGVSQTPSNKVTEKGKYVELRCDPISGHTALYWYRQSLGQGPEFLIYFQGTGAADDSGLPNDRFFAVRPEGSVSTLKIQRTERGDSAVYLCASSLVGGIPEAFFGQGTRLTVV.

J is TRBJ2-2 and V is TRBV5-1; D is perhaps TRBD1 or TRBD2 (5 bases each). The CDR3 sequence is 14 residues long. The V gene's germline CDR1 is SGHRS and CDR2 YFSETQ. Trimming removed 3 bases from V and 5 bases from J, with 11 bases in between. As DNA, the CDR3 is TGCGCCAGCAGCTCCGGTTGGGGGACCGGGGAGCTGTTTTTT. Protein sequence: CASSSGWGTGELFF.

The rearrangement links TRBV19 to TRBJ2-3, with unresolved D. Germline V gene data show CDR1 as LNHDA and CDR2 as SQIVND (reference sequence). V dropped 2 bases and J dropped 7 bases, with 22 bases sitting between them. CDR3 length: 17 amino acids. CDR3 sequence reads: CASSIYGNRQLLYTQYF. The DNA of the CDR3 is TGTGCCAGTAGTATATATGGTAACCGGCAGTTATTGTATACGCAGTATTTT.

J is TRBJ2-1 and V is TRBV5-1, with a weak D call TRBD1 (6 bases). V lost 7 bases, J lost 2 bases, and 16 bases lay in between. The CDR3 consists of 15 residues. Germline V gene data show CDR1 as SGHRS and CDR2 as YFSETQ. CDR3 residues: CASAPVRGTYNEQFF. DNA for the CDR3: TGCGCCAGCGCCCCAGTCAGGGGTACCTACAATGAGCAGTTCTTC.